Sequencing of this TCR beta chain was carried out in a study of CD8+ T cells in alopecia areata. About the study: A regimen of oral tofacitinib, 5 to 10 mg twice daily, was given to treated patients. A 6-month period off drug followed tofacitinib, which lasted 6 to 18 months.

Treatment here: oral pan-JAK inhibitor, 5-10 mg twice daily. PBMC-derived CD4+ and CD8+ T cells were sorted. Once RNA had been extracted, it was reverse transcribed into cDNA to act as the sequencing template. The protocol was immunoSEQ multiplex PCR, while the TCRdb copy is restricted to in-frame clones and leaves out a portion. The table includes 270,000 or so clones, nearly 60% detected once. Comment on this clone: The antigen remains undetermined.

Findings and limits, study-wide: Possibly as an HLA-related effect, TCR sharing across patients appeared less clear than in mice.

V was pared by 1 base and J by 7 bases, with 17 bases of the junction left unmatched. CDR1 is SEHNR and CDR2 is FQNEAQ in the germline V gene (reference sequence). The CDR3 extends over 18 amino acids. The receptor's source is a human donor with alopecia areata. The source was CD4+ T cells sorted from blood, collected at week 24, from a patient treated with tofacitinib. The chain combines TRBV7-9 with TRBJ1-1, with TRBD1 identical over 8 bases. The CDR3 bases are TGTGCCAGCAGCTTAGGACAGGGGACCATCGGGTCCCATTTTGAAGCTTTCTTT. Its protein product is CASSLGQGTIGSHFEAFF.